Following are 17 T cell receptor beta chains from one sample sequenced in a study of OX40 agonist ivuxolimab in advanced cancers. Measured with immunoSEQ multiplex PCR; TCRdb has only the in-frame clones, and not every one. The sample records more than 30,000 clones, approximately 89% being singletons. Here the sequenced sample was CD4+ or CD8+ T cells sorted from blood, taken in a trial of the OX40 agonist ivuxolimab. These receptors were taken from an adult with an advanced solid tumor such as melanoma, head and neck, liver or kidney cancer.

The sample holds one count of this clone. The chain uses TRBV20-1 and TRBJ2-5; TRBD2 is a possible D gene (5 bases). V was pared by 3 bases and J by 9 bases, with 11 bases between. This CDR3 contains 11 residues. CDR1 and CDR2 from the germline V gene are DFQATT and SNEGSKA (reference sequence). CDR3 sequence: CSARGPEAQYF. As DNA, the CDR3 is TGCAGTGCTAGGGGCCCGGAGGCCCAGTACTTC.

This chain connects TRBV19 to TRBJ1-4; D is ambiguous. Germline CDR1 reads LNHDA; CDR2 reads SQIVND (reference sequence). V was trimmed by 8 bases and J by 3 bases, leaving 13 bases between them. CDR3 length: 14 amino acids. The CDR3 DNA reads TGTGCCAGTCGCTCTGGAGCGGCTAATGAAAAACTGTTTTTT. It codes for CASRSGAANEKLFF. The variable domain in full, with the rest retrieved from reference TRBV19 and TRBJ1-4, is DGGITQSPKYLFRKEGQNVTLSCEQNLNHDAMYWYRQDPGQGLRLIYYSQIVNDFQKGDIAEGYSVSREKKESFPLTVTSAQKNPTAFYLCASRSGAANEKLFFGSGTQLSVL.

The CDR3 nucleotides are TGTGCCAGCAGCTCACAGGGGAATGAGCAGTTCTTC. Amino acid sequence: CASSSQGNEQFF. V and J are TRBV7-3 and TRBJ2-1, with 7 bases fitting TRBD1. This CDR3 has 12 amino acids. CDR1 and CDR2 from the germline V gene are SGHTA and FQGTGA. Unmatched junction bases numbered 1, after V lost 4 bases and J lost 7 bases.

This clone has just one count. The chain uses TRBV15 and TRBJ1-4; D unresolved. Germline V gene data show CDR1 as LNHNV and CDR2 as YYDKDF (reference sequence). This CDR3 comprises 14 residues. The V and J ends lost 1 base and 5 bases respectively, with 8 bases between them. CDR3 nucleotide sequence: TGTGCCACCAGCAGAGGGGAGCGGAATGAAAAACTGTTTTTT. It translates to CATSRGERNEKLFF.

With respect to this clone: A read error may be the cause here, since a much bigger clone is one base away. The genes are TRBV5-6 and TRBJ1-2, with a weak D call TRBD1 (5 bases). Trimming took off 4 bases at V and 7 bases at J, with 23 bases between the two ends. CDR1 is SGHDT and CDR2 is YYEEEE in the germline V gene. The CDR3 loop spans 16 amino acids. The CDR3 spells CASSPIGATGHCGYTF. The CDR3 coding sequence is TGTGCCAGCAGCCCGATAGGGGCAACCGGGCACTGTGGCTACACCTTC.

The V call is TRBV9, the J call TRBJ2-1; TRBD1 matches at 8 bases. Losses at the gene ends were 3 bases for V and 9 bases for J; bases not matched to a gene: 2. CDR1 is SGDLS and CDR2 is YYNGEE in the germline V gene. The length of the CDR3 is 12 residues. The CDR3 spells CASSAQGGEQFF. In nucleotides, the CDR3 is TGTGCCAGCAGCGCACAGGGGGGTGAGCAGTTCTTC.

The chain employs TRBV7-5 and TRBJ1-1; the table's D call, TRBD1, was not checked against the DNA. TRBV7-5 constitutes a pseudogene. The CDR3 contains 14 residues. This chain's CDR3 is CVRSFPDRAGEAFF. CDR3 bases: TGTGTCAGAAGCTTCCCGGACAGGGCGGGTGAAGCTTTCTTT.

This chain links TRBV2 with TRBJ1-6; 7 bases align to TRBD1. Germline V gene lookup returns CDR1 SNHLY and CDR2 FYNNEI. The CDR3 runs to 17 residues. V gave up 0 bases and J gave up 0 bases; unmatched junction bases: 2. The DNA for the CDR3 is TGTGCCAGCAGTGAAGCGGGACAGAGCTCCTATAATTCACCCCTCCACTTT. Translating it yields CASSEAGQSSYNSPLHF.

The J gene is TRBJ2-7, the V gene TRBV30, with D unclear. Trimming took 3 bases from V and 3 from J, leaving 15 bases between them. CDR3 length: 14 residues. In germline, CDR1 is GTSNPN, CDR2 SVGIG (reference sequence). For the CDR3, the DNA is TGTGCCTGGAGGAACCAGGACCACAACTACGAGCAGTACTTC. Translated: CAWRNQDHNYEQYF.

The chain carries TRBV5-6 and TRBJ1-5; D ambiguous. This CDR3 region has 15 residues. Germline V gives CDR1 SGHDT, CDR2 YYEEEE. Trimming stripped 2 bases from V and 6 bases from J, with 15 bases between. In nucleotides, the CDR3 is TGTGCCAGCAGCTTTTCCCGACATGTACTTCAGCCCCAGCATTTT. This codes for CASSFSRHVLQPQHF.

This rearrangement joins TRBV28 to TRBJ1-2; 10 positions agree with TRBD1. Germline V gene lookup returns CDR1 MDHEN and CDR2 SYDVKM. The CDR3 sequence is 17 residues long. J lost 6 bases, V lost 7 bases, and 17 bases had no gene match. CDR3 sequence: CASNSPGQGRGGHGYTF. Here the CDR3 DNA reads TGTGCCAGCAACTCGCCGGGACAGGGGAGGGGGGGTCATGGCTACACCTTC.

This chain uses TRBV6-1 with TRBJ2-2; D gene ambiguous. V lost 7 bases and J lost 1, with 7 bases in between. Germline assignment: CDR1 MNHNS and CDR2 SASEGT. The CDR3 is made up of 13 amino acids. CDR3 in DNA: TGTGCCAGCAAGATAGGGAACACCGGGGAGCTGTTTTTT. This encodes CASKIGNTGELFF.

The chain uses TRBV30 and TRBJ1-5; D not resolved. Per germline, CDR1 GTSNPN and CDR2 SVGIG (reference sequence). V shed 2 bases and J shed 6 bases, with 8 bases lying between them. The CDR3 length is 12 residues. The CDR3 DNA is TGTGCCTGGAGTAACGGTGGTCAGCCCCAGCATTTT. Translation: CAWSNGGQPQHF.

The chain employs TRBV5-1 and TRBJ1-6, with 12 nucleotides matching TRBD1. After removal of 4 bases from V and 7 bases from J, the junction contained 3 bases not matched to a gene. In germline, CDR1 is SGHRS, CDR2 YFSETQ. There are 15 residues in the CDR3. CDR3 sequence: CASSQGQGANSPLHF. CDR3 nucleotides: TGCGCCAGCAGCCAGGGACAGGGGGCCAATTCACCCCTCCACTTT. The full variable domain, in which reference TRBV5-1 and TRBJ1-6 provide the parts outside the CDR3, is KAGVTQTPRYLIKTRGQQVTLSCSPISGHRSVSWYQQTPGQGLQFLFEYFSETQRNKGNFPGRFSGRQFSNSRSEMNVSTLELGDSALYLCASSQGQGANSPLHFGNGTRLTVT.

The rearrangement joins TRBV4-2 to TRBJ1-3; D might be TRBD1 (6 bases). Trimming cost V 0 bases and J 9 bases, with 6 bases left between them. Per germline, CDR1 LGHNA and CDR2 YNFKEQ. CDR3 length equals 12 residues. In DNA form, the CDR3 reads TGTGCCAGCAGCCAAGACAGGGGCACCATATATTTT. It codes for CASSQDRGTIYF.

This chain connects TRBV7-8 to TRBJ2-5, with D unclear. From germline, CDR1 is SGHVS and CDR2 FQNEAQ. Trimming removed 5 bases at V and 5 bases at J, with 18 bases between. This CDR3 has 15 amino acids. The CDR3 loop reads CASSPPSGAQETQYF. CDR3 bases: TGTGCCAGCAGCCCACCCTCAGGCGCGCAGGAGACCCAGTACTTC.

This chain connects TRBV6-5 to TRBJ2-3, with 11 bases that match TRBD1. This CDR3 spans 15 amino acids. J gave up 5 bases and V 6 bases, and 7 bases lay outside the gene matches. The V gene's germline CDR1 is MNHEY and CDR2 SVGAGI. CDR3 DNA sequence: TGTGCCAGCAGACAGGGGGACAGGGGGAGAGATACGCAGTATTTT. Protein sequence: CASRQGDRGRDTQYF.